These 9 T cell receptor beta chains were all obtained from the same sample, sequenced in a study of blood T cells in healthy people across ages. A second about 6 to 12 cycle PCR used barcoded and J-beta primers. TCRdb re-derived calls from the 5' RACE reads in MiXCR, one entry per CDR3 protein. The profile shows 1 million or so distinct CDR3 sequences, around 27% of them singletons. The same sample was also studied in work on T cells of mothers and their children.

Sequences were obtained from blood. The source of these receptors is a girl aged 2-10 years in good health.

The chain carries TRBV7-9 and TRBJ2-5, with D tentatively TRBD2 (6 bases). The CDR3 is 13 residues long. With 4 bases removed from V and 5 bases from J, the gap between germline ends came to 11 bases. The germline V gene has CDR1 SEHNR and CDR2 FQNEAQ (reference sequence). The CDR3 protein is CASSSGVLETQYF. The CDR3 DNA sequence: TGTGCCAGCAGCTCGGGGGTATTGGAGACCCAGTACTTC. The full variable domain, with the rest looked up from reference TRBV7-9 and TRBJ2-5, is DTGVSQNPRHKITKRGQNVTFRCDPISEHNRLYWYRQTLGQGPEFLTYFQNEAQLEKSRLLSDRFSAERPKGSFSTLEIQRTEQGDSAMYLCASSSGVLETQYFGPGTRLLVL.

This clonotype was seen more than once but under ten times. The V gene is TRBV5-6, the J gene TRBJ2-3; D is perhaps TRBD1 (5 bases). V was shortened by 1 base and J by 4 bases, with 13 bases between the two germline ends. CDR1 is SGHDT and CDR2 is YYEEEE in the germline V gene. The CDR3 is 15 residues long. CDR3 region: CASSLIQGFPDTQYF. The CDR3 nucleotides read TGTGCCAGCAGCTTGATCCAGGGTTTCCCAGATACGCAGTATTTT.

This clonotype was observed a few times. The chain employs TRBV19 and TRBJ1-6; D gene uncertain. V lost 5 bases, J lost 0 bases, and 11 bases lay in between. The CDR3 spans 16 residues. The germline V gene encodes CDR1 LNHDA and CDR2 SQIVND (reference sequence). This CDR3 reads CASSPRDSSYNSPLHF. Here the CDR3 DNA reads TGTGCCAGTAGTCCAAGGGATAGCTCCTATAATTCACCCCTCCACTTT.

This clonotype was counted only a few times. The chain carries TRBV12-3 or TRBV12-4 and TRBJ2-5, with D unresolved. The CDR3 is 13 residues long. With 6 bases removed from V and 4 bases from J, the gap between germline ends came to 12 bases. CDR3 coding DNA: TGTGCCAGCAGGACCGACTTAACAGAGACCCAGTACTTC. The encoded protein is CASRTDLTETQYF.

The chain recombines TRBV20-1 with TRBJ2-1, with D possibly TRBD2 on 5 matching bases. CDR3 size: 15 residues. Germline V gives CDR1 DFQATT, CDR2 SNEGSKA (reference sequence). Between the trimmed V and J ends, which lost 5 bases and 0 bases, there was a span of 14 bases. This CDR3 reads CSARSPGSSYNEQFF. The CDR3 nucleotides are TGCAGTGCTCGGTCTCCGGGGAGCTCCTACAATGAGCAGTTCTTC.

Notes on this clonotype: At one end, the junction sequence differs from germline, possibly due to a read error. The rearrangement uses TRBV6-6 and TRBJ2-5, with 7 nucleotides matching TRBD1. CDR1 MNHNY and CDR2 SVGAGI come from the germline V gene (reference sequence). This CDR3 region has 14 residues. CDR3: CASSYGTGACEQCF. The CDR3 nucleotides are TGTGCCAGCAGTTACGGAACAGGGGCCTGCGAGCAGTGCTTC.

Only a few counts were recorded for this clonotype. The genes are TRBV11-2 and TRBJ2-5; 7 positions match TRBD1. This CDR3 has 15 amino acids. V trimming: 2 bases; J trimming: 11 bases; junction bases outside the gene matches: 14. The germline CDR1 and CDR2 sequences are SGHAT and FQNNGV. DNA of the CDR3: TGTGCCAGCAGCTTAAACCGTGACAGGGTGCAAGAGCAGTACTTC. It is translated as CASSLNRDRVQEQYF.

This rearrangement joins TRBV7-9 to TRBJ2-5, with a weak D call TRBD1 (5 bases). Gene TRBJ2-1 matches the end of the DNA better, so the J call may be wrong. The CDR3 has 12 residues. Per germline, CDR1 SEHNR and CDR2 FQNEAQ (reference sequence). The DNA for the CDR3 is TGTGCCAGCAGCTTTCAGGGCCATGAGCAGTTCTTC. This translates into CASSFQGHEQFF.

This clonotype has just a few counts. The chain recombines TRBV2 with TRBJ2-3; 9 positions match TRBD2. The CDR3 is made up of 15 amino acids. V lost 4 bases, J lost 4 bases, and 6 bases stayed unmatched. The germline CDR1 and CDR2 sequences are SNHLY and FYNNEI. As DNA, the CDR3 is TGTGCCAGCAGTGGGGCGGGAGGGCCCCCAGATACGCAGTATTTT. Protein product: CASSGAGGPPDTQYF.